The entry that follows covers one T cell receptor beta chain sequence. This record belongs to a study of beta chain features in type 1 diabetes. The isolated RNA, all of it, was reverse transcribed, so expressed TCRB transcripts were what got sequenced. Clones were read by immunoSEQ multiplex PCR, and TCRdb kept only the in-frame ones, dropping some. The repertoire holds 400,000 to 550,000 clones, with about an eighth as singletons. The length of the CDR3 is 14 residues. Germline CDR1 SGHDN, CDR2 FVKESK. Trimming shortened V by 5 bases and J by 4 bases, and 14 bases separated the two germline ends. The gene calls are TRBV14 and TRBJ2-5; D gene unclear. This receptor was identified in a woman between 18 and 29 years old in good health. The sequenced material came from naive CD4+ T cells from blood. The CDR3 protein is CASSSHWVAETQYF. The DNA for the CDR3 is TGTGCCAGCAGCTCCCACTGGGTTGCAGAGACCCAGTACTTC.